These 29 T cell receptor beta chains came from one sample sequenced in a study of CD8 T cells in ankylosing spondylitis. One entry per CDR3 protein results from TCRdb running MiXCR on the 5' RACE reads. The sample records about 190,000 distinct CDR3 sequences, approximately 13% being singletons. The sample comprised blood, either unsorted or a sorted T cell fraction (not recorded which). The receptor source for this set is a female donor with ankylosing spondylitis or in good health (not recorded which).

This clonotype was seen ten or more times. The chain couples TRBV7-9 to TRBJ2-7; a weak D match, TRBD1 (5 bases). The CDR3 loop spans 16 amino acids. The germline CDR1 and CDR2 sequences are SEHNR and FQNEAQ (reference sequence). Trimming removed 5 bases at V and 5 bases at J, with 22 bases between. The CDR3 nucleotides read TGTGCCAGCAGCCCGCAGGGTGCCTTGATTGGAAACGAGCAGTACTTC. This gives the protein CASSPQGALIGNEQYF.

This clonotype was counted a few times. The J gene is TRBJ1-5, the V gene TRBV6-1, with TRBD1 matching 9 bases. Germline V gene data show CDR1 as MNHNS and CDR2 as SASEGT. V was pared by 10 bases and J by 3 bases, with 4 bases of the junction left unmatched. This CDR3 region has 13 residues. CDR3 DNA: TGTGCCACATACAGGGGGCACAATCAGCCCCAGCATTTT. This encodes CATYRGHNQPQHF.

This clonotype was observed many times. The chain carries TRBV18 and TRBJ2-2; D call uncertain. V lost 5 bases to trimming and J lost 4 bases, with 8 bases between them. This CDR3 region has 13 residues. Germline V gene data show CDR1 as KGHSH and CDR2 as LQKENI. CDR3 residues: CASSSGPTGELFF. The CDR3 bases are TGTGCCAGCTCATCCGGACCCACCGGGGAGCTGTTTTTT.

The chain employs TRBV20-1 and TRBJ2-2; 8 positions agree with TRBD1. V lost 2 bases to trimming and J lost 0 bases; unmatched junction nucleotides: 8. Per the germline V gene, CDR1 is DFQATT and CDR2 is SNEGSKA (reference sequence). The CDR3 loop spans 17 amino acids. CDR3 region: CSARPWGDRSNTGELFF. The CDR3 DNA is TGCAGTGCTAGACCATGGGGGGACAGGTCGAACACCGGGGAGCTGTTTTTT.

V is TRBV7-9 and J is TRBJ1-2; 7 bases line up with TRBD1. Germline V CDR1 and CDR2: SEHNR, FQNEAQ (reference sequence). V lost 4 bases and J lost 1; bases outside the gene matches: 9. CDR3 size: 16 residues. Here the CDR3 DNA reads TGTGCCAGCAGCTCCAACAGGGGTATCTATAACTATGGCTACACCTTC. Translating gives CASSSNRGIYNYGYTF.

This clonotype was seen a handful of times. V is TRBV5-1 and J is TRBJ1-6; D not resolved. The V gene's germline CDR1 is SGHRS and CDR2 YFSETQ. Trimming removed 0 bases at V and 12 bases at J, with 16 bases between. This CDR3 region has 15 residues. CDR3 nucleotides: TGCGCCAGCAGCTTGGAAGCGGACGCCCGAGGACCCCTCCACTTT. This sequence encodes CASSLEADARGPLHF.

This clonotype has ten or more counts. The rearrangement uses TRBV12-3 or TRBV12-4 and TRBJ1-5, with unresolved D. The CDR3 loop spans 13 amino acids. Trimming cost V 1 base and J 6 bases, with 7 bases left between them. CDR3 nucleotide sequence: TGTGCCAGCAGTTTAGTGCCTTTTCAGCCCCAGCATTTT. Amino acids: CASSLVPFQPQHF.

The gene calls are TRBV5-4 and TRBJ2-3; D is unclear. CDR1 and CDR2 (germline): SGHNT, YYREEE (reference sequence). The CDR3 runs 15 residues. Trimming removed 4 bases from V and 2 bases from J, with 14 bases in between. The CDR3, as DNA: TGTGCCAGCAGCCTGGTACAGAGAGACACAGATACGCAGTATTTT. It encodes CASSLVQRDTDTQYF.

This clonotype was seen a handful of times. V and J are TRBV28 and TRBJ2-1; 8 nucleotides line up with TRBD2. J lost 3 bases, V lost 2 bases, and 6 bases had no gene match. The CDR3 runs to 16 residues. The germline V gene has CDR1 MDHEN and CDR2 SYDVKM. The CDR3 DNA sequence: TGTGCCAGCAGTTTAAAGGCGGGAGGTGGCTACAATGAGCAGTTCTTC. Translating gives CASSLKAGGGYNEQFF.

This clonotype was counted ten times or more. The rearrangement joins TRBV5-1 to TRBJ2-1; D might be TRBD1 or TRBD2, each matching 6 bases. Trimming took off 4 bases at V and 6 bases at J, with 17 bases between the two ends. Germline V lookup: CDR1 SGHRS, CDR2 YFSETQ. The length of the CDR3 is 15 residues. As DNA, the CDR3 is TGCGCCAGCAGCGCCAGGGGCGGGGTGGGCAATGAGCAGTTCTTC. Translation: CASSARGGVGNEQFF.

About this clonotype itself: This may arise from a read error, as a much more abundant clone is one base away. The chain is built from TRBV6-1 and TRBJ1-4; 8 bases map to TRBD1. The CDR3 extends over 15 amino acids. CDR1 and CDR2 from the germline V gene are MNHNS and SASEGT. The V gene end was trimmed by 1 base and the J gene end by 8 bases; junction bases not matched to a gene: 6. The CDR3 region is CASSEEDRAREKLFF. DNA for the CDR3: TGTGCCAGCAGTGAAGAGGACAGGGCGAGGGAAAAACTGTTTTTT.

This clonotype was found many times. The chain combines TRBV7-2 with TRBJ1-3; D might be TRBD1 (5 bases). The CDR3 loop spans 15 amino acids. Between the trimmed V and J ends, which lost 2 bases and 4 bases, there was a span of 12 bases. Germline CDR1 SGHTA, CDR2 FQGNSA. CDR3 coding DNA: TGTGCCAGCAGCTTATGGGGGTCGAGAGGAAACACCATATATTTT. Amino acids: CASSLWGSRGNTIYF.

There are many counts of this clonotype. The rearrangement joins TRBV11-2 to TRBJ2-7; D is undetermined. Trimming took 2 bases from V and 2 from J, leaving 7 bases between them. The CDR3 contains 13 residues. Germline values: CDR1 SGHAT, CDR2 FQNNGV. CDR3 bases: TGTGCCAGCAGCTTAAGAGGACCCTACGAGCAGTACTTC. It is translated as CASSLRGPYEQYF.

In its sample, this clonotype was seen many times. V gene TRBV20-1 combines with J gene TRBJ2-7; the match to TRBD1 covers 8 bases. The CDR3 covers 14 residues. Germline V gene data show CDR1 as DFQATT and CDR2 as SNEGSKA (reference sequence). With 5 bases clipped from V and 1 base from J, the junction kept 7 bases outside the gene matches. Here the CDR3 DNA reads TGCAGTGCTCCGGGACAGGCCGAATCCTACGAGCAGTACTTC. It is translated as CSAPGQAESYEQYF.

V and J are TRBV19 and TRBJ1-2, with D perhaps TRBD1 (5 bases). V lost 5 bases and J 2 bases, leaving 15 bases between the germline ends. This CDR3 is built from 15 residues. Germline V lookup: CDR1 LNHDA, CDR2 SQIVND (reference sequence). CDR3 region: CASSPQAHGNYGYTF. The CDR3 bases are TGTGCCAGTAGTCCACAGGCACACGGGAACTATGGCTACACCTTC.

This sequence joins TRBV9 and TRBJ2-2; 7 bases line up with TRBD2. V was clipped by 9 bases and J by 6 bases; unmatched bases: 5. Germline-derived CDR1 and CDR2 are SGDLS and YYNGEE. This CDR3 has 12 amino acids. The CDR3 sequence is CANALAPGELFF. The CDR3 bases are TGTGCCAACGCACTAGCGCCCGGGGAGCTGTTTTTT.

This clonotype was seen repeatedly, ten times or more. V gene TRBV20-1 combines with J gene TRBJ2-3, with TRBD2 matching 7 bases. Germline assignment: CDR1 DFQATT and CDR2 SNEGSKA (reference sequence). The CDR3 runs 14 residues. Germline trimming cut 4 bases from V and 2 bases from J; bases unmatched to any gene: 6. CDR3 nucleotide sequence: TGCAGTGCTAATAAGCGGGACCACACAGATACGCAGTATTTT. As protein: CSANKRDHTDTQYF.

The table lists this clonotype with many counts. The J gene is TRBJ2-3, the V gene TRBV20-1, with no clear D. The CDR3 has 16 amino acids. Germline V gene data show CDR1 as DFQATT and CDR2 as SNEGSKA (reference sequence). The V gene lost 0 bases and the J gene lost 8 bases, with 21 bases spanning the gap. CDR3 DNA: TGCAGTGCTAGAGATTCCCCGAGCGCCCCGATTGGTACGCAGTATTTT. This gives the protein CSARDSPSAPIGTQYF.

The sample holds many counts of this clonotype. CDR3 amino acids: CSARDRASGRAAPREQYF. CDR3 coding DNA: TGCAGTGCTAGAGATCGGGCTAGCGGGAGGGCCGCCCCCCGCGAGCAGTACTTC. This rearrangement joins TRBV20-1 to TRBJ2-7, with 12 bases identical to TRBD2. Per the germline V gene, CDR1 is DFQATT and CDR2 is SNEGSKA (reference sequence). The CDR3 loop spans 18 amino acids. J lost 6 bases, V lost 0 bases, and 15 bases had no gene match.

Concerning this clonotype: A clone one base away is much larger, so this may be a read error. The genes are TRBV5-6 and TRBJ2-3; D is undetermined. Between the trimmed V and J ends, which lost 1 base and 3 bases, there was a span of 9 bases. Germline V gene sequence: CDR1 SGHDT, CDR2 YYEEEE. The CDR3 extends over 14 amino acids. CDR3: CASSLPVETDTQYF. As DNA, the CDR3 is TGTGCCAGCAGCTTGCCGGTGGAAACAGATACGCAGTATTTT.

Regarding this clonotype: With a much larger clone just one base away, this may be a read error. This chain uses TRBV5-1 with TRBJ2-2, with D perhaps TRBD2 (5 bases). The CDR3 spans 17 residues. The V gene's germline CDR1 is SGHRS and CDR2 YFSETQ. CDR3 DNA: TGCGCCAGCAGCTTGAATAGACGGATCGCGAACACCGGGGAGCTGTCTTTT. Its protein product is CASSLNRRIANTGELSF.

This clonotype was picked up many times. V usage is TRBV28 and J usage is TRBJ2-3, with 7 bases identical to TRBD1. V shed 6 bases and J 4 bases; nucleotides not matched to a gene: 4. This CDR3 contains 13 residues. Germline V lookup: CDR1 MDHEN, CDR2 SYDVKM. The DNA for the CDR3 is TGTGCCAGCAGCACCCAGGGGGCAGATACGCAGTATTTT. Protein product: CASSTQGADTQYF.

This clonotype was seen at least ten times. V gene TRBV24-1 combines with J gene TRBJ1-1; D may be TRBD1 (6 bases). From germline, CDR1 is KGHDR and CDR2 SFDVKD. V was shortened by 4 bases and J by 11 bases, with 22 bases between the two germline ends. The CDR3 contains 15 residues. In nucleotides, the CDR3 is TGTGCCACCAGTGACCCCACAGGGTCCCCAGGGGACGCTTTCTTT. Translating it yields CATSDPTGSPGDAFF.

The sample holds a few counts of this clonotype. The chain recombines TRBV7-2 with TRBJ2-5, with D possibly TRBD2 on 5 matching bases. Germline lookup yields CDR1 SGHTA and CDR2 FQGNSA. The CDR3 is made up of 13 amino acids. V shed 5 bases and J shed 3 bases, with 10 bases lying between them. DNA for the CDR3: TGTGCCAGCAGCCCTAGCACTAAAGAGACCCAGTACTTC. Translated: CASSPSTKETQYF.

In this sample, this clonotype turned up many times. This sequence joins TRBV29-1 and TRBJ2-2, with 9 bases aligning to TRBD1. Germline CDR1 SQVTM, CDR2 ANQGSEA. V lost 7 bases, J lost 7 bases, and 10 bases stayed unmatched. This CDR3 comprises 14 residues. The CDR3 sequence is CSAQGAPGGGELFF. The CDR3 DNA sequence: TGCAGCGCACAGGGGGCTCCAGGAGGCGGGGAGCTGTTTTTT.

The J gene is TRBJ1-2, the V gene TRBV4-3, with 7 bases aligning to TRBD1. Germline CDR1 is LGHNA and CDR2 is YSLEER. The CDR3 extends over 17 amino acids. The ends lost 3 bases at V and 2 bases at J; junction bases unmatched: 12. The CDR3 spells CASSQAQGGALNYGYTF. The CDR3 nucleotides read TGCGCCAGCAGCCAGGCCCAGGGGGGGGCCCTAAACTATGGCTACACCTTC.

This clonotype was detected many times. The chain's CDR3 is CASSFLVGDGGELFF. In DNA form, the CDR3 reads TGTGCCAGCAGTTTCCTAGTCGGGGACGGCGGGGAGCTGTTTTTT. The genes are TRBV12-3 or TRBV12-4 and TRBJ2-2; D tentatively fits TRBD1 or TRBD2 (5 bases each). The CDR3 is 15 amino acids. The ends were cut back, 3 bases at V and 7 bases at J, with 15 bases in the middle.

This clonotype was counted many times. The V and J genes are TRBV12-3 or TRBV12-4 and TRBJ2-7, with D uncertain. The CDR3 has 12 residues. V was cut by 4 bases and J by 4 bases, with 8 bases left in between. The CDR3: CASSYELYEQYF. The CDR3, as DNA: TGTGCCAGCAGTTATGAATTGTACGAGCAGTACTTC.

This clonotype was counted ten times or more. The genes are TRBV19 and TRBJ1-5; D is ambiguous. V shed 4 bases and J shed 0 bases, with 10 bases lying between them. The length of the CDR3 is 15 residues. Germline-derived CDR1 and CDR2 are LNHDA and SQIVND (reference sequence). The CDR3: CASSSRWGSNQPQHF. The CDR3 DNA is TGTGCCAGTAGTAGTCGATGGGGTAGCAATCAGCCCCAGCATTTT.